This T cell receptor (beta chain) was captured in a study of T cells expressing NK-cell markers. As for the study in general: The TCR beta repertoires were obtained from sorted CD3+CD56+NKG2C+, CD3+CD56+NKG2C- and CD3+CD56-NKG2C+ T cells.

It was by 5'RACE template switching with UMIs that TCR beta cDNA was made. TCRdb re-called the 5' RACE reads and gives one entry per CDR3 protein, without DNA. Recorded here are about 370,000 distinct CDR3 sequences; the top ten clones represent around 10%. This TCR derives from a woman in her forties or fifties in good health. Sequencing used blood T cells: a sorted CD56 or NKG2C T cell subset, CD4+ or CD8+ T cells, or bulk PBMC T cells (not recorded which).

CDR3 sequence reads: CSVEDRQGVGYEQYF. The genes are TRBV29-1 and TRBJ2-7; the TCRdb D gene call, TRBD1, has no DNA to confirm it. Germline V gene lookup returns CDR1 SQVTM and CDR2 ANQGSEA. This CDR3 has 15 residues.